The 32 T cell receptor beta chains presented below share a single source sample, sequenced in a study of patients and donors after allogeneic stem cell transplantation. Via MiXCR, TCRdb re-called the RT-PCR reads, giving one row per CDR3 protein. Of approximately 60,000 distinct CDR3 sequences listed, less than 15% are singletons. Specimen: blood, either unsorted or a sorted T cell fraction (not recorded which). Source of these receptors: a human donor who was either an allogeneic HSCT recipient or a stem cell or donor lymphocyte infusion donor (not recorded which). It is not recorded whose cells these are; they may come from a transplant donor.

As regards this clonotype: One end of the junction does not line up with germline, which may come from a read error. The chain uses TRBV11-2 and TRBJ2-5; D might be TRBD1 or TRBD2, each matching 6 bases. This CDR3 is built from 13 residues. CDR1 is SGHAT and CDR2 is FQNNGV in the germline V gene. The CDR3 reads CASSTGGRETLYF. CDR3 nucleotide sequence: TGTGCCAGCAGTACCGGGGGCCGTGAGACCCTGTACTTC.

This clonotype was counted only a few times. The chain combines TRBV9 with TRBJ2-7; D tentatively fits TRBD1 or TRBD2 (5 bases each). Trimming left V 1 base short and J 3 bases short, with 14 bases between. Germline values: CDR1 SGDLS, CDR2 YYNGEE. This CDR3 spans 15 amino acids. The CDR3 DNA reads TGTGCCAGCAGCGTACTAGGGACGTCTCACTACGAGCAGTACTTC. Translation gives CASSVLGTSHYEQYF.

The table lists this clonotype with a few counts. The V and J genes are TRBV7-9 and TRBJ1-1; 7 bases align to TRBD1. In germline, CDR1 is SEHNR, CDR2 FQNEAQ (reference sequence). The CDR3 covers 15 residues. Trimming cost V 1 base and J 1 base; bases outside gene matches: 3. The DNA for the CDR3 is TGTGCCAGCAGCTTAGGGACAGGAAGGAACACTGAAGCTTTCTTT. Its translation: CASSLGTGRNTEAFF.

The rearrangement joins TRBV5-5 to TRBJ2-4; 9 nucleotides match TRBD2. The CDR3 is 19 residues long. After removal of 0 bases from V and 0 bases from J, the junction contained 10 bases not matched to a gene. The V gene's germline CDR1 is SGHKS and CDR2 YYEKEE (reference sequence). CDR3 nucleotide sequence: TGTGCCAGCAGCTTGGACGGTAGCGGGAGCGGCATAGCCAAAAACATTCAGTACTTC. This codes for CASSLDGSGSGIAKNIQYF.

This clonotype was observed a handful of times. J is TRBJ1-5 and V is TRBV4-1; tentatively, D is TRBD1 (6 bases). The V end was cut by 4 bases, the J end by 4 bases, with 14 bases between. This CDR3 comprises 15 residues. CDR1 and CDR2 from the germline V gene are MGHRA and YSYEKL. CDR3 amino acids: CASSLADSINQPQHF. As DNA, the CDR3 is TGCGCCAGCAGCCTCGCGGACAGCATTAATCAGCCCCAGCATTTT.

This clonotype was observed many times. J is TRBJ1-2 and V is TRBV27; unclear D gene. The V gene's germline CDR1 is MNHEY and CDR2 SMNVEV (reference sequence). With 7 bases removed from V and 4 bases from J, the gap between germline ends came to 7 bases. CDR3 length equals 11 residues. The CDR3 reads CASKGFYGYTF. CDR3 bases: TGTGCCAGCAAAGGGTTCTATGGCTACACCTTC.

The gene calls are TRBV5-6 and TRBJ2-5; 12 bases are shared with TRBD2. The germline V gene encodes CDR1 SGHDT and CDR2 YYEEEE. Unmatched junction bases numbered 5, after V lost 3 bases and J lost 5 bases. This CDR3 comprises 15 residues. CDR3 in amino acids: CASSYRLAGDETQYF. Here the CDR3 DNA reads TGTGCCAGCAGCTACAGACTAGCGGGAGATGAGACCCAGTACTTC.

This clonotype was observed a handful of times. The chain combines TRBV11-1 with TRBJ2-2; no clear D gene. Trimming shortened V by 3 bases and J by 5 bases, and 13 bases separated the two germline ends. Germline loops: CDR1 SGHAT, CDR2 FQDESV (reference sequence). The CDR3 contains 15 residues. In DNA form, the CDR3 reads TGTGCCAGCAGCTTGCACACAGCTTTTACCGGGGAGCTGTTTTTT. It yields the protein CASSLHTAFTGELFF.

This clonotype has more than one count but fewer than ten. The V gene is TRBV20-1, the J gene TRBJ2-7; no definite D call. This CDR3 has 15 residues. CDR1 and CDR2 (germline): DFQATT, SNEGSKA (reference sequence). Trimming pared 6 bases from V and 2 bases from J, leaving 20 bases between. In nucleotides, the CDR3 is TGCAGTGCCCAGAAAAAGGCGGATACACCCTACGAGCAGTACTTC. Translated, it gives CSAQKKADTPYEQYF.

The CDR3 bases are TGTGCCAGCAGCGTTGGGGGCGTCGGCAATGAGCAGTTCTTC. Protein product: CASSVGGVGNEQFF. The chain is built from TRBV9 and TRBJ2-1, with D tentatively TRBD1 (6 bases). Trimming pared 2 bases from V and 6 bases from J, leaving 12 bases between. The length of the CDR3 is 14 residues. In germline, CDR1 is SGDLS, CDR2 YYNGEE.

The sample holds a few counts of this clonotype. The chain has TRBV5-1 and TRBJ2-5; maybe TRBD1 (6 bases). CDR1 is SGHRS, CDR2 YFSETQ, per germline. The V gene lost 1 base and the J gene lost 2 bases, with 9 bases spanning the gap. CDR3 length: 14 amino acids. CDR3 nucleotide sequence: TGCGCCAGCAGCTTGCCCCAGGGGCAAGAGACCCAGTACTTC. It encodes CASSLPQGQETQYF. Complete variable domain (other parts from reference TRBV5-1 and TRBJ2-5): KAGVTQTPRYLIKTRGQQVTLSCSPISGHRSVSWYQQTPGQGLQFLFEYFSETQRNKGNFPGRFSGRQFSNSRSEMNVSTLELGDSALYLCASSLPQGQETQYFGPGTRLLVL.

This clonotype was counted only a few times. The chain uses TRBV29-1 and TRBJ2-7, with 9 positions matching TRBD1. V was pared by 6 bases and J by 4 bases, with 10 bases of the junction left unmatched. CDR1 SQVTM and CDR2 ANQGSEA come from the germline V gene. This CDR3 region has 14 residues. CDR3 coding DNA: TGCAGCGTCCTCTACCGGGACAGGGAGTACGAGCAGTACTTC. Translation: CSVLYRDREYEQYF.

This clonotype was counted many times. This chain uses TRBV29-1 with TRBJ1-3; D is possibly TRBD1 (5 bases). Germline CDR1 SQVTM, CDR2 ANQGSEA. The CDR3 has 16 residues. Trimming shortened V by 2 bases and J by 0 bases, and 14 bases separated the two germline ends. CDR3 nucleotides: TGCAGCGTTGAATTTATGGGGCGTAACTCTGGAAACACCATATATTTT. Its translation: CSVEFMGRNSGNTIYF.

This clonotype was observed a few times. The chain couples TRBV12-3 or TRBV12-4 to TRBJ1-1, with unresolved D. V lost 8 bases and J 1 base, leaving 8 bases between the germline ends. The CDR3 spans 12 residues. The CDR3 DNA reads as TGTGCCAGCGTTTGGGGGAACACTGAAGCTTTCTTT. It yields the protein CASVWGNTEAFF.

This clonotype turned up a few times. The chain carries TRBV27 and TRBJ2-1; 12 nucleotides match TRBD2. Unmatched junction bases numbered 5, after V lost 2 bases and J lost 6 bases. CDR1 and CDR2 (germline): MNHEY, SMNVEV (reference sequence). This CDR3 has 16 residues. The CDR3 DNA reads as TGTGCCAGCAGTTTAAATCTAGCGGGAGGGCCCAATGAGCAGTTCTTC. It encodes CASSLNLAGGPNEQFF.

This clonotype has a count of ten or more. The chain employs TRBV5-5 and TRBJ1-2; 9 bases match TRBD1. This CDR3 is 14 amino acids long. V was clipped by 4 bases and J by 2 bases; unmatched bases: 3. Germline loops: CDR1 SGHKS, CDR2 YYEKEE (reference sequence). The CDR3 protein is CASSGDRANYGYTF. CDR3 in DNA: TGTGCCAGCAGCGGGGACAGGGCGAACTATGGCTACACCTTC.

This clonotype was found many times. V gene TRBV6-5 combines with J gene TRBJ1-6; TRBD1 aligns across 7 bases. Germline V gives CDR1 MNHEY, CDR2 SVGAGI. V trimming: 7 bases; J trimming: 11 bases; junction bases outside the gene matches: 11. CDR3 size: 14 residues. The CDR3 spells CASNSDRDLTPLHF. Here the CDR3 DNA reads TGTGCCAGCAACTCAGACAGGGACTTGACACCCCTCCACTTT.

This clonotype appeared many times. The chain combines TRBV6-5 with TRBJ2-3; 14 bases align to TRBD2. Trimming removed 6 bases from V and 3 bases from J; junction bases left unmatched: 8. Germline CDR1 is MNHEY and CDR2 is SVGAGI. The CDR3 loop spans 17 amino acids. CDR3 bases: TGTGCCAGCAGCAGACTAGCGGGAGGGCCGAGGACAGATACGCAGTATTTT. As protein: CASSRLAGGPRTDTQYF.

This clonotype was counted ten times or more. This chain joins TRBV15 and TRBJ1-5; 9 bases match TRBD1. The CDR3 consists of 19 residues. The V segment lost 0 bases and the J segment 2 bases; nucleotides outside the gene matches: 11. In germline, CDR1 is LNHNV, CDR2 YYDKDF (reference sequence). The CDR3 region has the DNA TGTGCCACCAGCAGAGATTTTGTGGACAGGGGCCAGGGCAATCAGCCCCAGCATTTT. Its protein product is CATSRDFVDRGQGNQPQHF.

This clonotype has just one count. A clone one base away is much larger, so this may be a read error. This chain connects TRBV7-9 to TRBJ1-2; D remains unclear. CDR1 SEHNR and CDR2 FQNEAQ come from the germline V gene (reference sequence). The CDR3 spans 13 residues. Between the trimmed V and J ends, which lost 4 bases and 2 bases, there was a span of 8 bases. CDR3 DNA sequence: TGTGCCAGCAGCTCGAGACCGAACTATGGCTACACCTTC. Protein: CASSSRPNYGYTF.

Only a few counts were recorded for this clonotype. J is TRBJ2-7 and V is TRBV29-1, with 7 bases fitting TRBD1. The germline gives CDR1 SQVTM, CDR2 ANQGSEA. CDR3 length equals 13 residues. V trimming: 6 bases; J trimming: 0 bases; junction bases outside the gene matches: 5. The CDR3 nucleotides are TGCAGCGTCGCCCGGGACAGCTCCTACGAGCAGTACTTC. Protein sequence: CSVARDSSYEQYF.

This clonotype was seen many times. This chain connects TRBV6-1 to TRBJ1-2; D might be TRBD1 (6 bases). The CDR3 has 15 amino acids. The V end lost 6 bases, the J end lost 2 bases, and 16 bases lay between the germline ends. Germline V gene sequence: CDR1 MNHNS, CDR2 SASEGT. In nucleotides, the CDR3 is TGTGCCAGCAGACGGGACACCGGGCCGAACTATGGCTACACCTTC. This sequence encodes CASRRDTGPNYGYTF.

This clonotype turned up a few times. The CDR3 region is CASSIHPTGSYTF. CDR3 nucleotide sequence: TGTGCCAGTAGTATTCACCCGACAGGGAGCTACACCTTC. V gene TRBV19 combines with J gene TRBJ1-2; 7 bases map to TRBD1. The CDR3 totals 13 residues. Germline CDR1 LNHDA, CDR2 SQIVND (reference sequence). The junction had 7 bases not matched to a gene; V was cut back by 3 bases and J by 9 bases.

In its sample, this clonotype was seen many times. This chain connects TRBV30 to TRBJ1-1; D call uncertain. This CDR3 spans 16 amino acids. Trimming removed 5 bases at V and 5 bases at J, with 24 bases between. Germline CDR1 is GTSNPN and CDR2 is SVGIG (reference sequence). CDR3 residues: CAWYYPMREVVTEAFF. The CDR3 region has the DNA TGTGCCTGGTACTACCCAATGAGGGAGGTAGTGACTGAAGCTTTCTTT.

The genes are TRBV12-3 or TRBV12-4 and TRBJ2-3; unclear D gene. The V end lost 7 bases, the J end lost 2 bases, and 13 bases lay between the germline ends. This CDR3 comprises 14 residues. The CDR3 spells CASKTSSPTDTQYF. The CDR3, as DNA: TGTGCCAGCAAAACTTCAAGCCCCACAGATACGCAGTATTTT.

This clonotype was counted at least ten times. The chain employs TRBV18 and TRBJ2-1, with 14 nucleotides matching TRBD2. CDR3 length equals 18 residues. The V gene's germline CDR1 is KGHSH and CDR2 LQKENI. V was clipped by 4 bases and J by 6 bases; unmatched bases: 11. CDR3 sequence (DNA): TGTGCCAGCTCACAAAAGCGAATGGGACTAGCGGGAGTCAATGAGCAGTTCTTC. Its translation is CASSQKRMGLAGVNEQFF.

This clonotype was seen ten or more times. The chain links TRBV12-3 or TRBV12-4 to TRBJ2-1, with 8 bases that match TRBD2. Trimming at V came to 6 bases and at J to 4 bases, leaving 11 bases not matched to a gene. The CDR3 contains 16 residues. Here the CDR3 DNA reads TGTGCCAGCAGCCAAGGAGGGAGCGGGAGTTACAATGAGCAGTTCTTC. It yields the protein CASSQGGSGSYNEQFF.

J is TRBJ2-5 and V is TRBV10-3, with D possibly TRBD2 on 6 matching bases. Germline loops: CDR1 ENHRY, CDR2 SYGVKD. There are 15 residues in the CDR3. V was cut by 5 bases and J by 1 base, with 14 bases left in between. CDR3 in amino acids: CAISQPQAGQETQYF. Written as DNA, the CDR3 is TGTGCCATCAGTCAGCCCCAAGCGGGCCAAGAGACCCAGTACTTC.

This clonotype has only a few counts. V gene TRBV6-2 or TRBV6-3 combines with J gene TRBJ1-2, with D uncertain. The V and J ends lost 2 bases and 6 bases respectively, with 19 bases between them. CDR1 is MNHEY, CDR2 SVGEGT, per germline. CDR3 length: 16 amino acids. The CDR3, as DNA: TGTGCCAGCAGTTACCTGTCTCTAAACAACGCGGATGGCTACACCTTC. It is translated as CASSYLSLNNADGYTF.

This clonotype was seen at least ten times. This chain joins TRBV20-1 and TRBJ1-2; 11 bases line up with TRBD1. V was clipped by 4 bases and J by 2 bases; unmatched bases: 6. Germline V gene lookup returns CDR1 DFQATT and CDR2 SNEGSKA (reference sequence). CDR3 size: 15 residues. The CDR3 reads CSATRTGGANYGYTF. For the CDR3, the DNA is TGCAGTGCTACTAGGACAGGGGGCGCAAACTATGGCTACACCTTC.

This chain uses TRBV5-1 with TRBJ2-5; D perhaps matches TRBD2 (7 bases). V was cut by 0 bases and J by 7 bases, with 13 bases left in between. Germline loops: CDR1 SGHRS, CDR2 YFSETQ. The CDR3 covers 14 residues. For the CDR3, the DNA is TGCGCCAGCAGCTTGGACACAGGGAGGGGGACCCAGTACTTC. Amino acid sequence: CASSLDTGRGTQYF.

This clonotype was seen ten or more times. The genes are TRBV10-3 and TRBJ1-4; D may be TRBD1 (6 bases). The ends were cut back, 6 bases at V and 0 bases at J, with 11 bases in the middle. This CDR3 has 15 residues. CDR1 is ENHRY, CDR2 SYGVKD, per germline. The CDR3 nucleotides read TGTGCCATCAGCCAGGGGATTGCAACTAATGAAAAACTGTTTTTT. Translation gives CAISQGIATNEKLFF.